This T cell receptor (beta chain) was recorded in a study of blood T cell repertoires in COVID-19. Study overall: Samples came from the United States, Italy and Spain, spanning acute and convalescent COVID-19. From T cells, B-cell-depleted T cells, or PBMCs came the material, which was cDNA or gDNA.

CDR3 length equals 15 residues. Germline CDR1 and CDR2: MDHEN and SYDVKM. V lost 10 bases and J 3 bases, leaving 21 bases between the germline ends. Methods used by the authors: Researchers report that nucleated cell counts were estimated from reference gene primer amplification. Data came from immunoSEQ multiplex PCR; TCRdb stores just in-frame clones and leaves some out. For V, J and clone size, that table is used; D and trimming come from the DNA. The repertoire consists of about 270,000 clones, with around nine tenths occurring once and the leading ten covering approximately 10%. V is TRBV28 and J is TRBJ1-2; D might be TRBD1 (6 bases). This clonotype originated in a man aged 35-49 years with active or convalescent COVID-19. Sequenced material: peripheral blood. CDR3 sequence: CANSRGAGNHYGYTF. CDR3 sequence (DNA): TGTGCCAACAGCCGGGGGGCGGGGAACCACTATGGCTACACCTTC.